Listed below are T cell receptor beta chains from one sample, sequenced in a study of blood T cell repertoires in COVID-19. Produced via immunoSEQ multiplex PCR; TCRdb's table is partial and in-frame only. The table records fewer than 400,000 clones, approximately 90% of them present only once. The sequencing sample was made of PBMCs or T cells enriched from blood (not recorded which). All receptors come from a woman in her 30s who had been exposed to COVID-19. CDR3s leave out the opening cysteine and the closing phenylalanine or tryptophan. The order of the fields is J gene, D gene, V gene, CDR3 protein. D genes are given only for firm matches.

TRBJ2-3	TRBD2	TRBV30	AWSVRAPSGVTDTQY
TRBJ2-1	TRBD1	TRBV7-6	ASSFITGTGAKSYNEQF
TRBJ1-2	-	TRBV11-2	ASAALARVGGYT
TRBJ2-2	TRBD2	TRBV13	ASSGGGTSSGELF
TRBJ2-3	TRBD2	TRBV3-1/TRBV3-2	ASSQLGLAGDTDTQY
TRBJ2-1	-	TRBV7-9	ASSSPGVYNEQF
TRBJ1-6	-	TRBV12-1	ASSARTGMGSPLH
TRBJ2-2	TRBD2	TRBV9	ASSALAGGNTGELF
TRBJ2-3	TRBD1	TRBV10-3	AIRGGQGDEGTQY
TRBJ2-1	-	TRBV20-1	SARGANEQF
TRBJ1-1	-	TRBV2	ASSYIQDTEAF
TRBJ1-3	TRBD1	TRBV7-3	ASSPQGLGNTIY
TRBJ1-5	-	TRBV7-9	ASSRVESNQPQH
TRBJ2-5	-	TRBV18	ASSPGATQETQY